These 14 T cell receptor beta chains share one sample of origin, sequenced in a study of shared clonotypes between healthy human individuals. TCRdb keeps only in-frame clones here, not all; method: immunoSEQ multiplex PCR. Altogether millions of clones are present, more than 80% being singletons, with the ten largest covering roughly 0.36%. The sample was naive CD4+ T cells from PBMCs. Subset noted: CD45RA+ positively selected. Receptor source: a man younger than 30 in good health. Some clones in this sample may be carry-over from other donors' samples.

The gene calls are TRBV5-1 and TRBJ1-5; 10 nucleotides agree with TRBD1. The CDR3 loop spans 15 amino acids. After removal of 3 bases from V and 7 bases from J, the junction contained 7 bases not matched to a gene. Germline CDR1 SGHRS, CDR2 YFSETQ. Written as DNA, the CDR3 is TGCGCCAGCAGCTCGACAGGGGGCGAGGGACAGCCCCAGCATTTT. This codes for CASSSTGGEGQPQHF.

This chain joins TRBV5-1 and TRBJ2-5; TRBD1 agrees at 9 bases. Germline trimming cut 4 bases from V and 4 bases from J; bases unmatched to any gene: 5. Germline V gives CDR1 SGHRS, CDR2 YFSETQ. The CDR3 has 14 residues. The CDR3 sequence: CASSRTGVGETQYF. The CDR3 DNA sequence: TGCGCCAGCAGCCGGACAGGGGTGGGAGAGACCCAGTACTTC.

The chain couples TRBV29-1 to TRBJ2-1, with D perhaps TRBD1 (5 bases). V lost 0 bases and J lost 4, with 13 bases in between. The CDR3 loop spans 15 amino acids. In germline, CDR1 is SQVTM, CDR2 ANQGSEA. CDR3 nucleotide sequence: TGCAGCGTTGAAGATCGAAAGGGGATTTACAATGAGCAGTTCTTC. It specifies CSVEDRKGIYNEQFF.

This chain uses TRBV6-5 with TRBJ1-5; TRBD1 aligns across 9 bases. V gave up 6 bases and J gave up 6 bases; unmatched junction bases: 9. CDR1 and CDR2 from the germline V gene are MNHEY and SVGAGI. This CDR3 comprises 15 residues. The chain's CDR3 is CASSAGQGNIQPQHF. In DNA, the CDR3 is TGTGCCAGCAGCGCGGGACAGGGTAACATTCAGCCCCAGCATTTT.

This chain's CDR3 is CAWSVGDLNYGYTF. Written as DNA, the CDR3 is TGTGCCTGGAGTGTAGGGGACCTTAACTATGGCTACACCTTC. V gene TRBV30 combines with J gene TRBJ1-2, with a possible D match to TRBD1 (5 bases). Germline lookup yields CDR1 GTSNPN and CDR2 SVGIG (reference sequence). The CDR3 is 14 residues long. V lost 0 bases, J lost 1 base, and 9 bases lay in between.

This clone was observed once. This rearrangement joins TRBV9 to TRBJ1-3; D gene ambiguous. Germline CDR1 reads SGDLS; CDR2 reads YYNGEE. CDR3 size: 15 residues. The V end was cut by 3 bases, the J end by 0 bases, with 10 bases between. The CDR3 protein is CASSDRTVSGNTIYF. DNA of the CDR3: TGTGCCAGCAGCGATAGGACGGTCTCTGGAAACACCATATATTTT.

V gene TRBV6-6 combines with J gene TRBJ2-3; 8 bases align to TRBD2. Looked up from germline, CDR1 is MNHNY and CDR2 is SVGAGI (reference sequence). This CDR3 is 16 amino acids long. Trimming at V came to 2 bases and at J to 6 bases, leaving 10 bases not matched to a gene. This CDR3 reads CASSYPPGGYRDTQYF. As DNA, the CDR3 is TGTGCCAGCAGTTACCCACCGGGAGGGTATCGCGATACGCAGTATTTT.

The chain employs TRBV5-4 and TRBJ2-2; 14 positions agree with TRBD2. CDR3 size: 18 residues. Germline CDR1 and CDR2: SGHNT and YYREEE (reference sequence). V lost 2 bases, J lost 5 bases, and 8 bases stayed unmatched. The CDR3 loop is CASSFRLAGGMGTGELFF. The CDR3 bases are TGTGCCAGCAGCTTCCGACTAGCGGGAGGGATGGGAACCGGGGAGCTGTTTTTT. The entire variable domain, with the rest obtained from reference TRBV5-4 and TRBJ2-2, is as follows: ETGVTQSPTHLIKTRGQQVTLRCSSQSGHNTVSWYQQALGQGPQFIFQYYREEENGRGNFPPRFSGLQFPNYSSELNVNALELDDSALYLCASSFRLAGGMGTGELFFGEGSRLTVL.

This clone appeared a few times. The chain carries TRBV28 and TRBJ2-3; D is unresolved. The CDR3 contains 12 residues. V was cut by 2 bases and J by 4 bases, with 4 bases left in between. Germline V gene lookup returns CDR1 MDHEN and CDR2 SYDVKM. CDR3 DNA: TGTGCCAGCAGTTTAACACCAGATACGCAGTATTTT. It is translated as CASSLTPDTQYF. Full variable domain (outside the CDR3, taken from reference TRBV28 and TRBJ2-3): DVKVTQSSRYLVKRTGEKVFLECVQDMDHENMFWYRQDPGLGLRLIYFSYDVKMKEKGDIPEGYSVSREKKERFSLILESASTNQTSMYLCASSLTPDTQYFGPGTRLTVL.

V gene TRBV7-9 combines with J gene TRBJ2-2, with unresolved D. CDR3 size: 14 residues. Germline V CDR1 and CDR2: SEHNR, FQNEAQ (reference sequence). The V gene lost 2 bases and the J gene lost 6 bases, with 10 bases spanning the gap. The CDR3 DNA reads as TGTGCCAGCAGCTTAATAGGGTCGGCCGGGGAGCTGTTTTTT. Its protein is CASSLIGSAGELFF.

V and J are TRBV25-1 and TRBJ2-2; the D is unclear. The length of the CDR3 is 14 residues. V gave up 7 bases and J gave up 1 base, with 10 bases separating them. Germline V gives CDR1 MGHDK, CDR2 SYGVNS. The CDR3 sequence: CASTQTRNTGELFF. In DNA form, the CDR3 reads TGTGCCAGCACTCAAACCAGGAACACCGGGGAGCTGTTTTTT.

The chain has TRBV4-2 and TRBJ2-3; the D is unclear. The germline gives CDR1 LGHNA, CDR2 YNFKEQ. The CDR3 consists of 12 residues. The germline V and J ends were trimmed by 4 bases and 6 bases, with 8 bases remaining between them. The CDR3 loop reads CASSRGVDTQYF. The CDR3 nucleotides are TGTGCCAGCAGCCGCGGAGTGGATACGCAGTATTTT.

The chain carries TRBV5-4 and TRBJ2-7, with 9 bases aligning to TRBD1. CDR3 length equals 15 residues. Germline V gene data show CDR1 as SGHNT and CDR2 as YYREEE (reference sequence). Trimming cost V 4 bases and J 1 base; bases outside gene matches: 6. The CDR3 here is CASSVRTGVSYEQYF. CDR3 nucleotides: TGTGCCAGCAGCGTCCGGACAGGGGTTTCCTACGAGCAGTACTTC.

The chain couples TRBV7-9 to TRBJ2-1; D is uncertain. Germline values: CDR1 SEHNR, CDR2 FQNEAQ (reference sequence). The CDR3 contains 12 residues. The germline V and J ends were trimmed by 5 bases and 6 bases, with 8 bases remaining between them. CDR3 amino acids: CASSERSNEQFF. The CDR3 bases are TGTGCCAGCAGCGAGAGAAGCAATGAGCAGTTCTTC.